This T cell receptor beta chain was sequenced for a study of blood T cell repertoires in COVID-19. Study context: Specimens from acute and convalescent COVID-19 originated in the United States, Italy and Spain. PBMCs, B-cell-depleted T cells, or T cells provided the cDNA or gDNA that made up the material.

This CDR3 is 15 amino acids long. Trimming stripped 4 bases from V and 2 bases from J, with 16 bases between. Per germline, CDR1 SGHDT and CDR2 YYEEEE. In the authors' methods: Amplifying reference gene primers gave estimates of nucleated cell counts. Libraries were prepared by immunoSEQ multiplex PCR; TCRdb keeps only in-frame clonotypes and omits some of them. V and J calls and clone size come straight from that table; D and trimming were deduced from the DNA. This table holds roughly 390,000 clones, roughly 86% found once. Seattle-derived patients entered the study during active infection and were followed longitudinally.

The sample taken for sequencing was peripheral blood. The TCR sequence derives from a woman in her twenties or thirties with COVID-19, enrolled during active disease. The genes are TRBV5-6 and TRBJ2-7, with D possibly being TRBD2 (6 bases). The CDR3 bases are TGTGCCAGCAGCCCCCTGGGGGGAACAACCTACGAGCAGTACTTC. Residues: CASSPLGGTTYEQYF.